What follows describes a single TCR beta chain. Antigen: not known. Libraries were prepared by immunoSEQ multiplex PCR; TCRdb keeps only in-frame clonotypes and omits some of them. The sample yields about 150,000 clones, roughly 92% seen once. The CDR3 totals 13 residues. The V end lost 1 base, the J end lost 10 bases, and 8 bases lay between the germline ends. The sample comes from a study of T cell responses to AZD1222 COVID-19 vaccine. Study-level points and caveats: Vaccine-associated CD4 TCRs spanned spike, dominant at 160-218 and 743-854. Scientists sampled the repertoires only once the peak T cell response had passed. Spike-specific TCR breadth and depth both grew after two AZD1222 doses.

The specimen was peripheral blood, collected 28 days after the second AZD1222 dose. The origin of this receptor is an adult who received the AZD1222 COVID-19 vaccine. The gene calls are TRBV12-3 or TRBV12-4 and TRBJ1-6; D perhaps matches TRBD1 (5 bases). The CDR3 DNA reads TGTGCCAGCAGTTTAGATAGGGGCTCACCCCTCCACTTT. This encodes CASSLDRGSPLHF.